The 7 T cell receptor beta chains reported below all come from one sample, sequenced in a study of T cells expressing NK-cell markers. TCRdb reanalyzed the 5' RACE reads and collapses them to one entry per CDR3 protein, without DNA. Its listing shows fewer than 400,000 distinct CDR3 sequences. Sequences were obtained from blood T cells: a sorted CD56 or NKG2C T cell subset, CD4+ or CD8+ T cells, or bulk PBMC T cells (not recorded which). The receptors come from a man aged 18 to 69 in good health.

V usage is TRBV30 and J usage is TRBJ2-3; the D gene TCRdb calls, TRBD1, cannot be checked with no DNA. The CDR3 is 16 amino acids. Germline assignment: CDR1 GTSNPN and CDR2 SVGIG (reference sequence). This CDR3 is CAWSVTGGVGTDTQYF.

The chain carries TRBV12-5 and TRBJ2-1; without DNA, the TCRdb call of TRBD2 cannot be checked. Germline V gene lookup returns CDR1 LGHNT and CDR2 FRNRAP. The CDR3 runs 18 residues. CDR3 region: CASGLVLGRGPIYNEQFF.

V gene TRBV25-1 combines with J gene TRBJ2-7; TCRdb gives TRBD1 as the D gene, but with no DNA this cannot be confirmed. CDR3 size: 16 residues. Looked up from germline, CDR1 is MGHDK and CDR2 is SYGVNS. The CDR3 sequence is CASSVRGPGRSYEQYF.

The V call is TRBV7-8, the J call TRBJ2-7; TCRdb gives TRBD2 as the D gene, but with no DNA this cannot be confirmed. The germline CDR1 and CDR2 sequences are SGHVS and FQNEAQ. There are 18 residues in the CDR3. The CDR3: CASSPRTGTSGGSYEQYF.

The CDR3 region is CASSLRPSGVQGEQYF. The chain employs TRBV2 and TRBJ2-7; no DNA is available, so the TRBD2 call from TCRdb remains unchecked. CDR1 and CDR2 (germline): SNHLY, FYNNEI. The CDR3 contains 16 residues.

The CDR3: CAISAEGGFLGQYF. This chain joins TRBV10-3 and TRBJ2-3; TCRdb selects TRBD1, and the lack of DNA leaves this call unchecked. Per the germline V gene, CDR1 is ENHRY and CDR2 is SYGVKD. This CDR3 has 14 residues.

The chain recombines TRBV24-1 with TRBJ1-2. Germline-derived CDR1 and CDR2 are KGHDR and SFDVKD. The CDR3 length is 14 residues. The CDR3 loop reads CATSDARVDGGYTF.